This T cell receptor (beta chain) was found in a study of shared clonotypes between healthy human individuals. Study background: Donors had three CD4 naive, three CD4 memory, two CD8 naive and one CD8 memory plate apiece. General study findings and limits: On the whole, naive subsets had larger estimated richness than memory subsets had. The sharing of about 5% of naive CD4 clonotypes was seen across several donors.

In the sorted-subset replicate PCRs, around 220 ng DNA, tens of thousands of T cell genomes, was used. Assay used: immunoSEQ multiplex PCR; TCRdb lists only in-frame clones, some missing. The sample holds millions of clones, approximately 95% seen once. Germline V gene sequence: CDR1 SGHTA, CDR2 FQGNSA. This CDR3 spans 13 amino acids. Trimming shortened V by 1 base and J by 4 bases, and 7 bases separated the two germline ends. With respect to this clone: Its antigen remains unidentified.

V and J are TRBV7-2 and TRBJ1-1; D is unclear. The sequence was obtained from a man aged 18 to 29 in good health. Some clones in this sample may be carry-over from other donors' samples. Sequencing input: naive CD4+ T cells from PBMCs. The subset here: CD45RA+ positively selected. This CDR3 reads CASSLVVSTEAFF. CDR3 nucleotides: TGTGCCAGCAGCTTAGTGGTGAGCACTGAAGCTTTCTTT.